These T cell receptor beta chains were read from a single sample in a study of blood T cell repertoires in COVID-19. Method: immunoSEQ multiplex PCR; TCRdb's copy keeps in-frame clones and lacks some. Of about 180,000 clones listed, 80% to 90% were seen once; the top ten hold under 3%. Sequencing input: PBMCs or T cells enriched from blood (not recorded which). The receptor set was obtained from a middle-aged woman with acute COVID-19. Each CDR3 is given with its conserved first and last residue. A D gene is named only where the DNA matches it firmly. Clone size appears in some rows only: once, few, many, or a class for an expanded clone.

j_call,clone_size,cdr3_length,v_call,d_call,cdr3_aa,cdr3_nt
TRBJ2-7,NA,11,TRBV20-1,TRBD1,CSARVGGLEYF,TGCAGTGCTAGAGTAGGGGGCCTAGAGTACTTC
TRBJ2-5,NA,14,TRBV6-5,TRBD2,CASSYSGTRGAQYF,TGTGCCAGCAGTTACAGTGGGACTAGGGGCGCCCAGTACTTC
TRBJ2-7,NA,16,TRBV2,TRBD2,CASSEALEREPHEQYF,TGTGCCAGCAGTGAGGCCCTTGAGCGGGAGCCCCACGAGCAGTACTTC
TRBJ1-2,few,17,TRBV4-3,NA,CASSQILNGGLGYGYTF,TGCGCCAGCAGCCAAATTCTCAACGGGGGTTTAGGCTATGGCTACACCTTC
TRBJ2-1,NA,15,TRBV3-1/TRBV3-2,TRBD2,CASSQEGLALNEQFF,TGTGCCAGCAGCCAAGAGGGACTAGCTCTTAATGAGCAGTTCTTC
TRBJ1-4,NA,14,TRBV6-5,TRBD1,CATKRQGTNEKLFF,TGTGCCACCAAGAGACAGGGTACTAATGAAAAACTGTTTTTT
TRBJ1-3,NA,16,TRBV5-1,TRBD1,CASRGTGASIGNTIYF,TGCGCCAGCAGGGGGACAGGGGCCTCTATTGGAAACACCATATATTTT
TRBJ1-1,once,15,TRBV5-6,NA,CASSQKTGRNTEAFF,TGTGCCAGCAGTCAAAAAACAGGGAGGAACACTGAAGCTTTCTTT
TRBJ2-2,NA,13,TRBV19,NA,CASSTDSTGELFF,TGTGCCAGTAGTACTGACAGCACCGGGGAGCTGTTTTTT
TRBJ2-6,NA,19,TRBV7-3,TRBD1,CASSSLGGQAHSGANVLTF,TGTGCCAGCAGCTCCCTCGGGGGACAGGCCCACTCTGGGGCCAACGTCCTGACTTTC
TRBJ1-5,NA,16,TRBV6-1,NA,CASSDSVPSSNQPQHF,TGTGCCAGCAGTGATTCGGTCCCTAGCAGCAATCAGCCCCAGCATTTT
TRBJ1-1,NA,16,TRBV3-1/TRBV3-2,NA,CASSQEAGVLNTEAFF,TGTGCCAGCAGCCAAGAGGCAGGGGTATTGAACACTGAAGCTTTCTTT
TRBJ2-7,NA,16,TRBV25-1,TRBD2,CASSELGLARQAEQYF,TGTGCCAGCAGTGAACTCGGACTAGCGCGACAAGCCGAGCAGTACTTC
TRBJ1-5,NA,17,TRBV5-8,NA,CASSYPGPREINQPQHF,TGTGCCAGCAGCTATCCGGGCCCGAGGGAAATAAATCAGCCCCAGCATTTT
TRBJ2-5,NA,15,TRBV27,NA,CASSPLGASPETQYF,TGTGCCAGCAGTCCGCTGGGGGCTAGCCCAGAGACCCAGTACTTC
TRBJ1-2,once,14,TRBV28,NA,CASRTPDTWDGYTF,TGTGCCAGCAGAACCCCTGACACCTGGGATGGCTACACCTTC
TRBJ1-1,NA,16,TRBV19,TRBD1,CASKRQGKIRYTEAFF,TGTGCCAGTAAACGACAGGGAAAAATACGGTACACTGAAGCTTTCTTT
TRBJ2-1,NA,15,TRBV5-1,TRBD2,CASSLGLAGNNEQFF,TGCGCCAGCAGCTTGGGACTAGCGGGAAACAATGAGCAGTTCTTC
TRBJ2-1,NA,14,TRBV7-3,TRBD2,CASSPTSGTGEQFF,TGTGCCAGCAGCCCGACTAGCGGGACGGGTGAGCAGTTCTTC
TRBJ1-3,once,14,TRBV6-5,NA,CASSYSSSGNTIYF,TGTGCCAGCAGTTACTCGAGCTCTGGAAACACCATATATTTT
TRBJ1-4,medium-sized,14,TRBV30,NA,CAWSWAGLNEKLFF,TGTGCCTGGAGTTGGGCAGGTCTTAATGAAAAACTGTTTTTT
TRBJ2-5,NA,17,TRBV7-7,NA,CASSLDGGRSPQETQYF,TGTGCCAGCAGCTTAGACGGGGGTAGGTCCCCTCAAGAGACCCAGTACTTC
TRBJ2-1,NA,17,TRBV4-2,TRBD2,CASSQPTSGRTYNEQFF,TGTGCCAGCAGCCAACCGACTAGCGGGAGGACCTACAATGAGCAGTTCTTC
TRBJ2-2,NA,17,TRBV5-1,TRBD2,CASSSGRGTRNTGELFF,TGCGCCAGCAGCTCGGGGAGGGGTACGAGGAACACCGGGGAGCTGTTTTTT
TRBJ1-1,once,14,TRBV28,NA,CASSLRVRSTEAFF,TGTGCCAGCAGTTTGAGGGTGAGGTCCACTGAAGCTTTCTTT
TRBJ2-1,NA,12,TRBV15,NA,CATSRDINEQFF,TGTGCCACCAGCAGAGATATCAATGAGCAGTTCTTC
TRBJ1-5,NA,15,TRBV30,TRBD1,CAWSVAGGFRGTQHF,TGTGCCTGGAGTGTAGCAGGGGGCTTTAGGGGGACCCAGCATTTT
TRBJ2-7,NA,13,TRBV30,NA,CAWKDSVWDEQYF,TGTGCCTGGAAGGACAGTGTATGGGACGAGCAGTACTTC
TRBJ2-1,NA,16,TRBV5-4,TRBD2,CASSLAFGTNYNEQFF,TGTGCCAGCAGCTTGGCCTTCGGGACTAACTACAATGAGCAGTTCTTC
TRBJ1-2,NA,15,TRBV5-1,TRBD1,CASSLEGAMDYGYTF,TGCGCCAGCAGCTTGGAGGGGGCGATGGACTATGGCTACACCTTC
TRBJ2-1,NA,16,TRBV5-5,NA,CASSLVSGRSYNEQFF,TGTGCCAGCAGCTTGGTGAGCGGGCGCTCCTACAATGAGCAGTTCTTC
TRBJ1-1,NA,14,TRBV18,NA,CASSPPLGPGEAFF,TGTGCCAGCTCACCACCCTTGGGTCCGGGAGAAGCTTTCTTT
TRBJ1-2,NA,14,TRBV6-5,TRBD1,CASSPGQGTWGYTF,TGTGCCAGCAGTCCCGGACAGGGGACTTGGGGCTACACCTTC
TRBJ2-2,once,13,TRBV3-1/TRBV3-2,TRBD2,CASFGSGTGELFF,TGTGCCAGCTTTGGTAGCGGGACCGGGGAGCTGTTTTTT
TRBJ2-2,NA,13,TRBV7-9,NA,CASSLVETGELFF,TGTGCCAGCAGCTTAGTAGAGACCGGGGAGCTGTTTTTT
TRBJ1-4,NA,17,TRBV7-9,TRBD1,CASSPGQGGKTNEKLFF,TGTGCCAGCAGCCCAGGACAGGGTGGGAAGACTAATGAAAAACTGTTTTTT
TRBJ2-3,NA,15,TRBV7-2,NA,CASSLAGYPTDTQYF,TGTGCCAGCAGCTTAGCGGGCTACCCTACAGATACGCAGTATTTT
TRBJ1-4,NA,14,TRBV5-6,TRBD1,CASSLGTGDEKLFF,TGTGCCAGCAGCTTGGGGACAGGGGATGAAAAACTGTTTTTT
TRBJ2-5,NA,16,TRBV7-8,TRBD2,CASSRGSQAREETQYF,TGTGCCAGCAGCCGAGGCTCACAGGCGCGGGAGGAGACCCAGTACTTC
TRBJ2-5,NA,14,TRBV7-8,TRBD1,CASSQDRVGETQYF,TGTGCCAGCAGCCAAGACAGGGTCGGAGAGACCCAGTACTTC
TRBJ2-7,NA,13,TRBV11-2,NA,CASSSGLSYEQYF,TGTGCCAGCAGCTCGGGACTGTCCTACGAGCAGTACTTC
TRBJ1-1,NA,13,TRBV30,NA,CAWRKDFDTEAFF,TGTGCCTGGAGGAAGGACTTCGACACTGAAGCTTTCTTT
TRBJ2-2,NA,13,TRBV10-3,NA,CAIKGGLAGELFF,TGTGCCATCAAAGGCGGGCTTGCCGGGGAGCTGTTTTTT
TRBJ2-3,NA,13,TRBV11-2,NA,CASSSDWTDTQYF,TGTGCCAGCAGCTCCGACTGGACAGATACGCAGTATTTT
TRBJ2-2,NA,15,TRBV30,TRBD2,CAWSVRSGGTGELFF,TGTGCCTGGAGTGTCCGCAGCGGGGGGACCGGGGAGCTGTTTTTT
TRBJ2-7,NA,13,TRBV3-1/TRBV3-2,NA,CASSPRQAYEQYF,TGTGCCAGCAGCCCACGACAGGCCTACGAGCAGTACTTC
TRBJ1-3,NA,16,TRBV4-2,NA,CASSQDGGYSGNTIYF,TGTGCCAGCAGCCAAGATGGAGGATACTCTGGAAACACCATATATTTT
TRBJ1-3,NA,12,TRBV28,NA,CASSFQGGTIYF,TGTGCCAGCAGTTTTCAAGGCGGCACCATATATTTT
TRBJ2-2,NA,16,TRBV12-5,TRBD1,CASGTQTGVSPGELFF,TGTGCTAGTGGTACTCAGACAGGGGTTTCTCCCGGGGAGCTGTTTTTT
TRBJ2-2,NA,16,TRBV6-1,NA,CASSDIRGLGTGELFF,TGTGCCAGCAGTGACATAAGGGGTTTGGGCACCGGGGAGCTGTTTTTT
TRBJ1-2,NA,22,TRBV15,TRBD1,CATSRGEVTGDPPSFSNYGYTF,TGTGCCACCAGCAGAGGGGAGGTGACAGGGGATCCCCCTTCCTTTTCTAACTATGGCTACACCTTC
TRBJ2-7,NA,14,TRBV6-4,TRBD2,CASSDSRERCEQYF,TGTGCCAGCAGTGACTCGCGGGAGCGGTGTGAGCAGTACTTC
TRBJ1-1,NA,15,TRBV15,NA,CATSRVRTDPHEAFF,TGTGCCACCAGCAGAGTGAGGACAGACCCACATGAAGCTTTCTTT
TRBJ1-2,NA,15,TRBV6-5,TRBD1,CASGPQGTPNYGYTF,TGTGCCAGCGGGCCACAGGGGACCCCGAACTATGGCTACACCTTC
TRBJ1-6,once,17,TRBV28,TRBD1,CASSLGPGTGGNSPLHF,TGTGCCAGCAGTTTGGGACCCGGGACAGGGGGGAATTCACCCCTCCACTTT
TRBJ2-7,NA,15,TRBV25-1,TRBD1,CASSSRDRPPYEQYF,TGTGCCAGCAGTTCCCGGGACAGGCCCCCCTACGAGCAGTACTTC
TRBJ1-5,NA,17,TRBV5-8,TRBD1,CASSSGQGALSNQPQHF,TGTGCCAGCAGCTCAGGACAGGGGGCGCTTAGCAATCAGCCCCAGCATTTT
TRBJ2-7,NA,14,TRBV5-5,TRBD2,CASSRGGSSYEQYF,TGTGCCAGCAGCCGGGGGGGAAGCTCCTACGAGCAGTACTTC
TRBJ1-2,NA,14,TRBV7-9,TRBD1,CASSSMTGTGGYTF,TGTGCCAGCAGCTCTATGACAGGGACGGGAGGCTACACCTTC
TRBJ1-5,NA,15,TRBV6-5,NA,CASSSGAGGYQPQHF,TGTGCCAGCAGTTCAGGGGCAGGCGGATATCAGCCCCAGCATTTT